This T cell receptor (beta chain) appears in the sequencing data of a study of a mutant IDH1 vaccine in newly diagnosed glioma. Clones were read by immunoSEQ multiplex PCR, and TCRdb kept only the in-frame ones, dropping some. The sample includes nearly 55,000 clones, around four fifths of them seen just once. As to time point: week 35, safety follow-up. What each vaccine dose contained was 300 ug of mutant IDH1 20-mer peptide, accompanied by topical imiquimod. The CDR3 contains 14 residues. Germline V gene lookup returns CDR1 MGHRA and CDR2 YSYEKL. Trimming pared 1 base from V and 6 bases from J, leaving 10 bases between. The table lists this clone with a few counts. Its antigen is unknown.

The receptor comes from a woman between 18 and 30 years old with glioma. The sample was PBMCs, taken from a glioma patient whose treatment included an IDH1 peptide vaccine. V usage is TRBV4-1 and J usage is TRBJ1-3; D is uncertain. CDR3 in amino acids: CASSQVGPVNTIYF. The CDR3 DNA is TGCGCCAGCAGCCAAGTGGGCCCGGTAAACACCATATATTTT.